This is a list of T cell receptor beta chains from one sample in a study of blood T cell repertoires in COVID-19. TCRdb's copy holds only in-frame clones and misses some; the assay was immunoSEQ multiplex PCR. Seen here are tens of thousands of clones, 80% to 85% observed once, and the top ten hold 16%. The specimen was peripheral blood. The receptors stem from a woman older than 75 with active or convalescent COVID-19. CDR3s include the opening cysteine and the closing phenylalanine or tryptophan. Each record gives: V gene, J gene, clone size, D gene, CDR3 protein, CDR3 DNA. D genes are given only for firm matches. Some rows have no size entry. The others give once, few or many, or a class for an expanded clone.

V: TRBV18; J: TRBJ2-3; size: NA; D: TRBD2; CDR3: CASSPLMGGTDTQYF; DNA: TGTGCCAGCTCACCCCTGATGGGAGGGACAGATACGCAGTATTTT
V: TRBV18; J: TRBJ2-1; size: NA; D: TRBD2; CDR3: CASSPRNDGLARFF; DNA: TGTGCCAGCTCACCACGAAATGATGGACTAGCCCGTTTCTTC
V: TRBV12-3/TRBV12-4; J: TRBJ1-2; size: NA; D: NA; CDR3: CASRVRGSSGYTF; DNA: TGTGCCAGCAGGGTCAGGGGCAGCAGTGGCTACACCTTC
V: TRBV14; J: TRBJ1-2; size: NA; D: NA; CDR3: CASSQDQGSGYGYTF; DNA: TGTGCCAGCAGCCAAGATCAAGGGAGTGGCTATGGCTACACCTTC
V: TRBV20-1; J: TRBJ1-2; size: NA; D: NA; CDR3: CSASQSLAYTF; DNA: TGCAGTGCTAGTCAAAGCCTAGCTTACACCTTC
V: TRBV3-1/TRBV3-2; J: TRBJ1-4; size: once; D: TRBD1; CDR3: CASSHPPGTGDEKLFF; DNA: TGTGCCAGCAGCCATCCCCCCGGGACAGGCGATGAAAAACTGTTTTTT
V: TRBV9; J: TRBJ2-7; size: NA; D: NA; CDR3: CASSVPRGANEQYF; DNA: TGTGCCAGCAGCGTCCCCCGGGGGGCTAATGAGCAGTACTTC
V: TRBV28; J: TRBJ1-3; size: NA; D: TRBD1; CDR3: CASSTPGQETSGNTIYF; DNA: TGTGCCAGCAGCACACCGGGACAGGAGACCTCTGGAAACACCATATATTTT
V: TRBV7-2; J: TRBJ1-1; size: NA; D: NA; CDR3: CASSLTQGRAEAFF; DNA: TGTGCCAGCAGCTTAACCCAGGGGCGGGCTGAAGCTTTCTTT
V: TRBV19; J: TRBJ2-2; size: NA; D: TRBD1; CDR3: CASSMKLVSGGSTGELFF; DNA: TGTGCCAGTAGTATGAAATTGGTGTCAGGGGGCAGCACCGGGGAGCTGTTTTTT
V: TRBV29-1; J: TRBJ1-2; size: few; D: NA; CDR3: CSAQQQINYGYTF; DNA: TGCAGCGCTCAGCAACAGATTAACTATGGCTACACCTTC
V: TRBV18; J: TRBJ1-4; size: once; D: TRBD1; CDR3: CASSPGTGGFATNEKLFF; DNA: TGTGCCAGCTCACCCGGGACAGGGGGCTTTGCAACTAATGAAAAACTGTTTTTT
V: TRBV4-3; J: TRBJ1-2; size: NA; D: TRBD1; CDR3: CASSQGQGDGYTF; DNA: TGCGCCAGCAGCCAAGGACAGGGGGATGGCTACACCTTC
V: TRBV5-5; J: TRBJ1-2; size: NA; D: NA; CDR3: CASMISLGGGYTF; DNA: TGTGCCAGCATGATTTCCTTAGGAGGGGGCTACACCTTC
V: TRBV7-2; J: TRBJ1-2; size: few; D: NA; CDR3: CASSARGNYGYTF; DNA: TGTGCCAGCAGCGCTAGGGGTAACTATGGCTACACCTTC
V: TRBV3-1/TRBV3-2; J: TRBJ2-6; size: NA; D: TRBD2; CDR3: CASSQEGLAGATGANVLTF; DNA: TGTGCCAGCAGCCAAGAGGGGCTAGCGGGAGCAACTGGGGCCAACGTCCTGACTTTC
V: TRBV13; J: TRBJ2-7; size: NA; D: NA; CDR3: CASRGAASYEQYF; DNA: TGTGCCAGCCGGGGAGCGGCCTCCTACGAGCAGTACTTC
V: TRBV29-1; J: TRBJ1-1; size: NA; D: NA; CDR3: CSVRTEHTEAFF; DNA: TGCAGCGTCCGGACAGAGCACACTGAAGCTTTCTTT
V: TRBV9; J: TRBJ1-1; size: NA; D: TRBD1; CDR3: CASSKRTGRDTEAFF; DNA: TGTGCCAGCAGCAAACGGACAGGGAGGGACACTGAAGCTTTCTTT
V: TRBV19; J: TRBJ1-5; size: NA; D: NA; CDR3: CASSIGGVGNQPQHF; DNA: TGTGCCAGTAGTATTGGGGGCGTCGGCAATCAGCCCCAGCATTTT
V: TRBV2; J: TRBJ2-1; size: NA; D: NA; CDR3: CASKSPISYNEQFF; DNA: TGTGCCAGCAAAAGTCCTATCTCCTACAATGAGCAGTTCTTC
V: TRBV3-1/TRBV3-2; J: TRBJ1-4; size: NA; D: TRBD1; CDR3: CASSLGQGTTNEKLFF; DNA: TGTGCCAGCAGCCTCGGACAGGGCACAACTAATGAAAAACTGTTTTTT
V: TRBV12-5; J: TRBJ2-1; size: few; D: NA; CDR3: CASGLGGTYNEQFF; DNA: TGTGCTAGTGGTTTAGGGGGTACCTACAATGAGCAGTTCTTC
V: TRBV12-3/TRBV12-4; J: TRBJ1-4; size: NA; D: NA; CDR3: CASGKATRGKLFF; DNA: TGTGCCAGCGGAAAAGCTACAAGGGGAAAACTGTTTTTT
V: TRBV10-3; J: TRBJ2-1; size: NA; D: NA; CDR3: CAISESSGGDEQFF; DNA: TGTGCCATCAGTGAGTCTTCAGGTGGCGATGAGCAGTTCTTC
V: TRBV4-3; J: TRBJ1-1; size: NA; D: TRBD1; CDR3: CASSQDGGTGNYFTEAFF; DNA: TGCGCCAGCAGCCAAGATGGGGGGACAGGGAATTATTTCACTGAAGCTTTCTTT
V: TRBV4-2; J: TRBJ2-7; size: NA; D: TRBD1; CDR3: CASSQALQGAAEQYF; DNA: TGTGCCAGCAGCCAAGCACTACAGGGGGCGGCCGAGCAGTACTTC
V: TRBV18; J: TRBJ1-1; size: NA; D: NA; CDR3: CASSGVEDENTEAFF; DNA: TGTGCCAGCTCAGGGGTGGAGGACGAGAACACTGAAGCTTTCTTT
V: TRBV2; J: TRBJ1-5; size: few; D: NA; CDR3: CASSLGQWNQPQHF; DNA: TGTGCCAGCAGCCTCGGACAGTGGAATCAGCCCCAGCATTTT
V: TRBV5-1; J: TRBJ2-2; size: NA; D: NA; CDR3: CASSPAARRTGELFF; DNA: TGCGCCAGCAGCCCCGCGGCCCGGAGGACCGGGGAGCTGTTTTTT
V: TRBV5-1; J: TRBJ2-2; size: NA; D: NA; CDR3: CASSFGIDSYTGELFF; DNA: TGCGCCAGCAGCTTTGGGATTGACAGCTACACCGGGGAGCTGTTTTTT
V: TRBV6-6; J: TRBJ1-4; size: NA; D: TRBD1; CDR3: CASRRTRRGDNEKLFF; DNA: TGTGCCAGCAGACGTACCCGCAGGGGGGATAATGAAAAACTGTTTTTT
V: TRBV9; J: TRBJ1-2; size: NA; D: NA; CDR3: CASSVVEGNYGYTF; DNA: TGTGCCAGCAGCGTAGTGGAGGGCAACTATGGCTACACCTTC
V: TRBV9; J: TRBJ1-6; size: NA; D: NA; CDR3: CASSVGWGRNSPLHF; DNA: TGTGCCAGCAGCGTAGGGTGGGGGCGTAATTCACCCCTCCACTTT
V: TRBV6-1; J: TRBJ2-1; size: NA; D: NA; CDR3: CASSPVGFSPHEQFF; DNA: TGTGCCAGCAGTCCTGTCGGGTTTTCACCACATGAGCAGTTCTTC
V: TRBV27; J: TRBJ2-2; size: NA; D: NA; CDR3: CASSFKGAQPNGELFF; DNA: TGTGCCAGCAGTTTCAAAGGGGCGCAGCCGAACGGGGAGCTGTTTTTT
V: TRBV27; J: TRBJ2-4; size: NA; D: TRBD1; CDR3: CASSRDRVNIQYF; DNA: TGTGCCAGCAGCCGGGACAGAGTAAACATTCAGTACTTC
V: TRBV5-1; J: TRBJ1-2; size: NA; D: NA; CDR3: CASSLQGSANYGYTF; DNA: TGCGCCAGCAGCCTCCAGGGTTCGGCTAACTATGGCTACACCTTC
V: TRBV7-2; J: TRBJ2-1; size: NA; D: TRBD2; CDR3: CASSVDPGLARAYNEQFF; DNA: TGTGCCAGCAGCGTAGACCCCGGACTAGCGAGGGCCTACAATGAGCAGTTCTTC
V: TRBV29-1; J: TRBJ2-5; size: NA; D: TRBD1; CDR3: CSVEGQGEGTQYF; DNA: TGCAGCGTTGAAGGTCAGGGGGAAGGGACCCAGTACTTC
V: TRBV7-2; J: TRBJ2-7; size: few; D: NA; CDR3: CASSLQGRNEQYF; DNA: TGTGCCAGCAGCTTACAGGGGCGGAACGAGCAGTACTTC
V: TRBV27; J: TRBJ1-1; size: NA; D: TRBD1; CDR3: CASSLLGQGGNTEAFF; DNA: TGTGCCAGCAGTTTATTGGGACAGGGCGGGAACACTGAAGCTTTCTTT
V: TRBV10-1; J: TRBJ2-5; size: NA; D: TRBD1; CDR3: CASSEFRQGEQTQYF; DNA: TGCGCCAGCAGTGAGTTCCGACAGGGAGAACAGACTCAGTACTTC
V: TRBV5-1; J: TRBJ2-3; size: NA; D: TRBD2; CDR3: CASSLLAGVGTDTQYF; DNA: TGCGCCAGCAGCTTACTAGCGGGAGTTGGCACAGATACGCAGTATTTT